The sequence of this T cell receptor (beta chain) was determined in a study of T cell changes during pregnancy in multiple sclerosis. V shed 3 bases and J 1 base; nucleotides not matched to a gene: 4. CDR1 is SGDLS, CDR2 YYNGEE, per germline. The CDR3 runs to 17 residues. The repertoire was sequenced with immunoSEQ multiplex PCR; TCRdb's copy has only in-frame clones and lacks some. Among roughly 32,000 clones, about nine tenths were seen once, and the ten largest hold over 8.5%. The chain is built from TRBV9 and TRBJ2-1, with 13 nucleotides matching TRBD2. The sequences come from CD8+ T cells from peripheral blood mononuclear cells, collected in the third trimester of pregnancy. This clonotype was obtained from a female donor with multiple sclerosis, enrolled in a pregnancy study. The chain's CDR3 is CASSAPLAGGSYNEQFF. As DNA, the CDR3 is TGTGCCAGCAGCGCCCCACTAGCGGGAGGGTCCTACAATGAGCAGTTCTTC.